These T cell receptor beta chains were read from a single sample in a study of cytomegalovirus exposure and HLA in healthy donors. Method: immunoSEQ multiplex PCR; TCRdb's copy keeps in-frame clones and lacks some. The table has some 110,000 clones, under 90% seen once. Sequencing used PBMCs. The source is a woman in her thirties in good health and CMV-seronegative. Each CDR3 is given without its conserved first and last residue. Fields, in order: J gene, V gene, D gene, CDR3 protein. D genes are given only for firm matches.

j_call: TRBJ1-4; v_call: TRBV7-9; d_call: TRBD1; cdr3_aa: ASSPQGEEKLF
j_call: TRBJ2-3; v_call: TRBV18; d_call: NA; cdr3_aa: ASSPETEITDTQY
j_call: TRBJ2-1; v_call: TRBV28; d_call: NA; cdr3_aa: ASSFAGSYNEQF
j_call: TRBJ1-1; v_call: TRBV19; d_call: NA; cdr3_aa: ASSPEKTDTEAF
j_call: TRBJ1-3; v_call: TRBV28; d_call: NA; cdr3_aa: ASRQGHSGNTIY
j_call: TRBJ2-7; v_call: TRBV9; d_call: TRBD2; cdr3_aa: ASSVGSSGISYEQY
j_call: TRBJ2-3; v_call: TRBV27; d_call: TRBD2; cdr3_aa: ASSLNGQTSGRVTDTQY
j_call: TRBJ2-2; v_call: TRBV9; d_call: TRBD2; cdr3_aa: ASSVASSGTNTGELF
j_call: TRBJ2-5; v_call: TRBV5-6; d_call: NA; cdr3_aa: ASSSERARRETQY
j_call: TRBJ2-1; v_call: TRBV7-6; d_call: TRBD2; cdr3_aa: ASSPSGANPNEQF
j_call: NA; v_call: TRBV11-2; d_call: NA; cdr3_aa: ASSRPEYGIYEQY
j_call: TRBJ2-3; v_call: TRBV5-1; d_call: TRBD2; cdr3_aa: ASTKRLAGPDTQY
j_call: TRBJ1-5; v_call: TRBV6-8; d_call: TRBD1; cdr3_aa: ASTLLGDRGYLDNQPQH
j_call: TRBJ2-5; v_call: TRBV7-2; d_call: TRBD2; cdr3_aa: ASSFASGRGQETQY
j_call: TRBJ2-5; v_call: TRBV10-3; d_call: TRBD1; cdr3_aa: AISYSTGLQETQY
j_call: TRBJ2-3; v_call: TRBV7-2; d_call: TRBD2; cdr3_aa: ASSLVGGSGTDTQY
j_call: TRBJ1-1; v_call: TRBV27; d_call: NA; cdr3_aa: ASSLGQGGTEAF
j_call: TRBJ2-7; v_call: TRBV4-3; d_call: TRBD2; cdr3_aa: ASSQGASGSSYEQY
j_call: TRBJ1-3; v_call: TRBV7-9; d_call: NA; cdr3_aa: ASSSREASGNTIY
j_call: TRBJ2-2; v_call: TRBV29-1; d_call: NA; cdr3_aa: SVEAFTGELF
j_call: TRBJ2-7; v_call: TRBV28; d_call: TRBD1; cdr3_aa: ASTSFLGQGAHEQY
j_call: TRBJ2-7; v_call: TRBV6-1; d_call: TRBD2; cdr3_aa: ASSEAGRYEQY
j_call: TRBJ2-5; v_call: TRBV9; d_call: NA; cdr3_aa: ASSVGGAGQGETQY
j_call: TRBJ1-5; v_call: TRBV28; d_call: TRBD1; cdr3_aa: ASSYTGTGQPQH
j_call: TRBJ2-1; v_call: TRBV11-3; d_call: NA; cdr3_aa: ASSLGAGFWNEQF
j_call: TRBJ1-5; v_call: TRBV7-9; d_call: TRBD1; cdr3_aa: ASSKQGDSNQPQH
j_call: TRBJ1-2; v_call: TRBV5-1; d_call: TRBD1; cdr3_aa: ASSLVGDRGINGYT
j_call: TRBJ2-5; v_call: TRBV29-1; d_call: TRBD2; cdr3_aa: STPGEGSQETQY
j_call: TRBJ2-3; v_call: TRBV5-4; d_call: TRBD1; cdr3_aa: ASSLGGGQGTDTQY
j_call: TRBJ2-3; v_call: TRBV7-7; d_call: NA; cdr3_aa: ASSRGGSTDTQY
j_call: TRBJ2-3; v_call: TRBV5-4; d_call: NA; cdr3_aa: ASSLGGRPSTDTQY
j_call: TRBJ1-5; v_call: TRBV27; d_call: NA; cdr3_aa: ASSLSGRWDQPQH
j_call: TRBJ2-6; v_call: TRBV27; d_call: TRBD1; cdr3_aa: ASSSQGAGANVLT
j_call: TRBJ2-3; v_call: TRBV13; d_call: TRBD2; cdr3_aa: ASSFGTSGSFADTQY
j_call: TRBJ2-1; v_call: TRBV4-3; d_call: TRBD2; cdr3_aa: ASSQDLVAGGTYNEQF
j_call: TRBJ2-7; v_call: TRBV7-2; d_call: TRBD2; cdr3_aa: ASSFLAGGGDEQY
j_call: TRBJ2-7; v_call: TRBV6-1; d_call: TRBD2; cdr3_aa: ASKSPSGYEQY
j_call: TRBJ1-2; v_call: TRBV7-2; d_call: TRBD1; cdr3_aa: ASSLATGGANYGYT
j_call: TRBJ1-2; v_call: TRBV27; d_call: TRBD1; cdr3_aa: ASSPGQGARRYGYT
j_call: TRBJ1-1; v_call: TRBV9; d_call: NA; cdr3_aa: ASSAKSTGISTEAF
j_call: TRBJ2-4; v_call: TRBV28; d_call: TRBD2; cdr3_aa: ASSFSNLAGSHLAKNIQY
j_call: TRBJ1-5; v_call: TRBV7-9; d_call: TRBD1; cdr3_aa: ASSLGDRGEQPQH
j_call: TRBJ1-2; v_call: TRBV6-1; d_call: NA; cdr3_aa: ASSEVRDPIYGYT
j_call: TRBJ2-1; v_call: TRBV4-3; d_call: TRBD2; cdr3_aa: ASSPESGLAGDEQF
j_call: NA; v_call: TRBV6-1; d_call: TRBD2; cdr3_aa: ASRTSGMVYEQY
j_call: TRBJ1-4; v_call: TRBV30; d_call: NA; cdr3_aa: AWSESSRPPNEKLF
j_call: TRBJ2-1; v_call: TRBV7-7; d_call: TRBD2; cdr3_aa: ASSSLGLAGMYEQF
j_call: TRBJ2-3; v_call: TRBV9; d_call: TRBD2; cdr3_aa: ASSPLAGGPGDTQY
j_call: TRBJ1-2; v_call: TRBV4-3; d_call: NA; cdr3_aa: ASSQEQGFYGYT
j_call: TRBJ2-5; v_call: TRBV11-2; d_call: NA; cdr3_aa: ASSAYMSGRQETQY
j_call: TRBJ2-7; v_call: TRBV28; d_call: TRBD2; cdr3_aa: ASRPGTSGSYEQY
j_call: TRBJ2-7; v_call: TRBV27; d_call: NA; cdr3_aa: ASSLSEEMAYEQY